The 32 T cell receptor beta chains below were found in one sample sequenced in a study of CD8+ T cells in alopecia areata. Treatment noted: oral pan-JAK inhibitor, 5-10 mg twice daily. cDNA serving as the sequencing template came from extracted, reverse transcribed RNA. This table comes from immunoSEQ multiplex PCR, and its TCRdb copy is limited to in-frame clones, with some not included. The sample lists 250,000 to 350,000 clones, roughly 60% occurring once. The sample in question was CD4+ T cells sorted from blood, obtained around week 54, from a patient treated with tofacitinib. These receptors were taken from a human donor with alopecia areata.

This clone turned up a few times. This CDR3 is CASSSFIYSLHF. The CDR3 coding sequence is TGTGCCAGCAGTTCCTTTATATACTCGCTCCACTTT. The chain employs TRBV6-6 and TRBJ1-6; D gene unclear. V lost 4 bases, J lost 16 bases, and 14 bases lay in between. Germline assignment: CDR1 MNHNY and CDR2 SVGAGI (reference sequence). The CDR3 loop spans 12 amino acids.

The chain links TRBV19 to TRBJ2-3; the D is unclear. The CDR3 spans 15 residues. CDR1 and CDR2 from the germline V gene are LNHDA and SQIVND (reference sequence). The V end lost 5 bases, the J end lost 3 bases, and 15 bases lay between the germline ends. This chain's CDR3 is CASSPRLVSTDTQYF. CDR3 in DNA: TGTGCCAGTAGTCCACGCTTGGTCAGTACAGATACGCAGTATTTT. Using reference TRBV19 and TRBJ2-3 for the parts outside the CDR3, the full variable domain is DGGITQSPKYLFRKEGQNVTLSCEQNLNHDAMYWYRQDPGQGLRLIYYSQIVNDFQKGDIAEGYSVSREKKESFPLTVTSAQKNPTAFYLCASSPRLVSTDTQYFGPGTRLTVL.

The genes are TRBV25-1 and TRBJ2-5; TRBD2 is a possible D gene (5 bases). Germline V lookup: CDR1 MGHDK, CDR2 SYGVNS. CDR3 length equals 12 residues. The ends were cut back, 6 bases at V and 0 bases at J, with 5 bases in the middle. CDR3 sequence: CASRRDQETQYF. The DNA of the CDR3 is TGTGCCAGCAGGCGGGACCAAGAGACCCAGTACTTC.

V usage is TRBV18 and J usage is TRBJ1-2; 11 nucleotides line up with TRBD1. The CDR3 consists of 16 residues. V shed 2 bases and J 7 bases; nucleotides not matched to a gene: 9. Germline V gene sequence: CDR1 KGHSH, CDR2 LQKENI. Written as DNA, the CDR3 is TGTGCCAGCTCACCAAGTGGGACAGGGGGATTATCTGGCTACACCTTC. Its translation is CASSPSGTGGLSGYTF.

The J gene is TRBJ1-5, the V gene TRBV19; D perhaps matches TRBD1 (5 bases). The CDR3 loop spans 14 amino acids. The germline V gene encodes CDR1 LNHDA and CDR2 SQIVND (reference sequence). V shed 3 bases and J shed 2 bases, with 8 bases lying between them. Written as DNA, the CDR3 is TGTGCCAGTAGTATGGGGGTACGCAATCAGCCCCAGCATTTT. Protein product: CASSMGVRNQPQHF.

This chain connects TRBV29-1 to TRBJ1-2; TRBD1 is a possible D gene (6 bases). Per germline, CDR1 SQVTM and CDR2 ANQGSEA. The CDR3 runs 14 residues. Trimming shortened V by 4 bases and J by 5 bases, and 17 bases separated the two germline ends. CDR3 DNA sequence: TGCAGCGTTGTCCTTGGGGGGCGCGAGTATGGCTACACCTTC. This sequence encodes CSVVLGGREYGYTF.

The CDR3, as DNA: TGCGCCAGCAGCCAGACACCGCTCGAGGAAGAGACCCAGTACTTC. The encoded protein is CASSQTPLEEETQYF. This chain links TRBV5-1 with TRBJ2-5; D remains unclear. Germline V lookup: CDR1 SGHRS, CDR2 YFSETQ. CDR3 length: 15 residues. V was pared by 4 bases and J by 3 bases, with 16 bases between.

As DNA, the CDR3 is TGTGCCAGCAGCTCGACTAGCGGGGGAGGCACAGATACGCAGTATTTT. Translated, it gives CASSSTSGGGTDTQYF. V usage is TRBV11-3 and J usage is TRBJ2-3, with 12 bases matching TRBD2. The CDR3 consists of 16 residues. J lost 1 base, V lost 4 bases, and 3 bases had no gene match. Germline values: CDR1 SGHNT, CDR2 YENEEA.

V and J are TRBV6-5 and TRBJ2-7, with TRBD2 as a possible D gene (5 bases). The CDR3 is made up of 13 amino acids. Trimming pared 0 bases from V and 7 bases from J, leaving 10 bases between. Per the germline V gene, CDR1 is MNHEY and CDR2 is SVGAGI. CDR3 residues: CASSYSKRREQYF. As DNA, the CDR3 is TGTGCCAGCAGTTACTCGAAACGGAGGGAGCAGTACTTC.

This clone was seen once. The CDR3 coding sequence is TGTGCCAGCAGTGGATATAAAGACAGAAACTATGGCTACACCTTC. Amino acids: CASSGYKDRNYGYTF. The chain uses TRBV6-5 and TRBJ1-2; TRBD1 might be the D (5 bases). This CDR3 has 15 residues. In germline, CDR1 is MNHEY, CDR2 SVGAGI. With 5 bases removed from V and 2 bases from J, the gap between germline ends came to 15 bases.

This clone turned up a few times. The chain carries TRBV25-1 and TRBJ2-3, with unresolved D. The germline CDR1 and CDR2 sequences are MGHDK and SYGVNS. Trimming removed 3 bases at V and 2 bases at J, with 9 bases between. The CDR3 sequence is 14 residues long. The CDR3 DNA sequence: TGTGCCAGCAGTGACCCCAGAAACACAGATACGCAGTATTTT. Amino acid sequence: CASSDPRNTDTQYF. The variable domain in full, completed from reference TRBV25-1 and TRBJ2-3, reads EADIYQTPRYLVIGTGKKITLECSQTMGHDKMYWYQQDPGMELHLIHYSYGVNSTEKGDLSSESTVSRIRTEHFPLTLESARPSHTSQYLCASSDPRNTDTQYFGPGTRLTVL.

V is TRBV10-3 and J is TRBJ2-5, with D perhaps being TRBD1 or TRBD2 (5 bases each). Trimming stripped 8 bases from V and 1 base from J, with 14 bases between. Germline CDR1 and CDR2: ENHRY and SYGVKD. CDR3 length: 14 residues. For the CDR3, the DNA is TGTGCCATCCGGAGGCAGGGCCTCCAAGAGACCCAGTACTTC. As protein: CAIRRQGLQETQYF.

This chain links TRBV25-1 with TRBJ2-5; 7 bases align to TRBD2. Unmatched junction bases numbered 6, after V lost 4 bases and J lost 1 base. Germline V CDR1 and CDR2: MGHDK, SYGVNS. The CDR3 has 15 residues. The CDR3 DNA reads as TGTGCCAGCAGTGGTCGCCCGGGGGGCCAAGAGACCCAGTACTTC. Translating it yields CASSGRPGGQETQYF.

V and J are TRBV29-1 and TRBJ1-3; 8 nucleotides align to TRBD1. V was pared by 7 bases and J by 0 bases, with 2 bases of the junction left unmatched. The germline V gene encodes CDR1 SQVTM and CDR2 ANQGSEA. The CDR3 contains 13 residues. The CDR3 reads CSGQGASGNTIYF. CDR3 nucleotide sequence: TGCAGCGGCCAGGGGGCCTCTGGAAACACCATATATTTT.

This sequence joins TRBV7-8 and TRBJ2-7, with TRBD2 as a possible D gene (5 bases). This CDR3 spans 14 amino acids. CDR1 and CDR2 (germline): SGHVS, FQNEAQ. Trimming pared 3 bases from V and 5 bases from J, leaving 14 bases between. CDR3 DNA sequence: TGTGCCAGCAGCTTGGAGGATCTAGTGAACGAGCAGTACTTC. This encodes CASSLEDLVNEQYF. The full variable domain, with the rest looked up from reference TRBV7-8 and TRBJ2-7, is GAGVSQSPRYKVAKRGQDVALRCDPISGHVSLFWYQQALGQGPEFLTYFQNEAQLDKSGLPSDRFFAERPEGSVSTLKIQRTQQEDSAVYLCASSLEDLVNEQYFGPGTRLTVT.

The chain combines TRBV2 with TRBJ2-1, with D possibly being TRBD1 (6 bases). V lost 7 bases to trimming and J lost 3 bases, with 16 bases between them. The CDR3 contains 15 residues. CDR1 is SNHLY, CDR2 FYNNEI, per germline. The CDR3 reads CASNWGRGGYNEQFF. In DNA, the CDR3 is TGTGCCAGCAACTGGGGGAGAGGGGGCTACAATGAGCAGTTCTTC.

This clone has just a few counts. The rearrangement uses TRBV27 and TRBJ2-3; a weak D match, TRBD2 (6 bases). The V end was cut by 5 bases, the J end by 7 bases, with 10 bases between. The CDR3 totals 12 residues. CDR1 and CDR2 from the germline V gene are MNHEY and SMNVEV (reference sequence). The CDR3 sequence: CASSPGVNTQYF. The CDR3 DNA follows: TGTGCCAGCAGTCCGGGGGTTAATACGCAGTATTTT.

The table lists this clone with a few counts. The rearrangement links TRBV7-2 to TRBJ2-5; 7 positions agree with TRBD1. The CDR3 sequence is 14 residues long. J was trimmed by 3 bases and V by 5 bases; bases with no gene match: 6. Per the germline V gene, CDR1 is SGHTA and CDR2 is FQGNSA. In DNA, the CDR3 is TGTGCCAGCAGCATGAACAGGGGTAAAGAGACCCAGTACTTC. Translating gives CASSMNRGKETQYF.

This clone has only a few counts. The chain has TRBV13 and TRBJ2-7, with 10 bases matching TRBD2. CDR1 and CDR2 (germline): PRHDT, FYEKMQ (reference sequence). This CDR3 has 16 residues. V lost 0 bases and J lost 3; bases outside the gene matches: 5. The DNA of the CDR3 is TGTGCCAGCAGCTTAGGCGGGGCTAGCGGGGGCTACGAGCAGTACTTC. This encodes CASSLGGASGGYEQYF.

This clone was seen only a few times. The rearrangement joins TRBV5-4 to TRBJ2-1, with 9 bases aligning to TRBD2. Germline CDR1 and CDR2: SGHNT and YYREEE (reference sequence). This CDR3 region has 15 residues. The V segment lost 0 bases and the J segment 6 bases; nucleotides outside the gene matches: 4. CDR3 DNA sequence: TGTGCCAGCAGCTTGGCGGGACTAGCAGGCAATGAGCAGTTCTTC. Translated: CASSLAGLAGNEQFF.

This clone was counted a few times. CDR3 bases: TGCGCCAGCAGCCCGGGGGCGGGGAATCAGCCCCAGCATTTT. Encoded protein: CASSPGAGNQPQHF. The chain uses TRBV5-1 and TRBJ1-5, with D perhaps matching TRBD1 (6 bases). Germline CDR1 and CDR2: SGHRS and YFSETQ. CDR3 length: 14 amino acids. V shed 4 bases and J shed 4 bases, with 12 bases lying between them.

V gene TRBV5-6 combines with J gene TRBJ2-7, with D perhaps TRBD1 (5 bases). The V end lost 4 bases, the J end lost 5 bases, and 25 bases lay between the germline ends. CDR3 size: 17 residues. Germline V gene sequence: CDR1 SGHDT, CDR2 YYEEEE. The CDR3 DNA follows: TGTGCCAGCAGCCGATTGATTCCGACAGTGGTAGGAAACGAGCAGTACTTC. Translating it yields CASSRLIPTVVGNEQYF.

The chain combines TRBV4-3 with TRBJ1-4; 7 bases fit TRBD1. With V trimmed by 4 bases and J by 7 bases, 6 bases remained unmatched. Germline V gene lookup returns CDR1 LGHNA and CDR2 YSLEER. This CDR3 contains 14 residues. The CDR3 loop is CASSPDRLSEKLFF. In nucleotides, the CDR3 is TGCGCCAGCAGCCCGGACAGGTTAAGTGAAAAACTGTTTTTT.

In its sample, this clone was seen a few times. This chain connects TRBV29-1 to TRBJ2-3; D is ambiguous. Per the germline V gene, CDR1 is SQVTM and CDR2 is ANQGSEA. Deletions cut 4 bases from V and 3 bases from J, with 20 bases between. The CDR3 runs 16 residues. CDR3 DNA sequence: TGCAGCGTTGGAAAAGGACCAACCCTACCAACAGATACGCAGTATTTT. This encodes CSVGKGPTLPTDTQYF.

The gene calls are TRBV30 and TRBJ1-1; tentatively, D is TRBD1 (6 bases). The CDR3 is made up of 14 amino acids. CDR1 is GTSNPN and CDR2 is SVGIG in the germline V gene (reference sequence). V was cut by 0 bases and J by 5 bases, with 13 bases left in between. The CDR3 region is CAWSVRRGGTEAFF. CDR3 bases: TGTGCCTGGAGTGTACGTAGGGGGGGAACTGAAGCTTTCTTT.

The rearrangement joins TRBV27 to TRBJ2-7; 9 bases are a match to TRBD1. CDR1 and CDR2 (germline): MNHEY, SMNVEV (reference sequence). Trimming cost V 10 bases and J 5 bases; bases outside gene matches: 6. CDR3 length equals 12 residues. The CDR3 nucleotides read TGTGCCATCCGGGACAGGGCCGACGAGCAGTACTTC. Its translation: CAIRDRADEQYF.

The CDR3 DNA sequence: TGCAGCGTTGTAAGGGGGAGCTTCTCTGAAGCTTTCTTT. Its translation is CSVVRGSFSEAFF. The chain recombines TRBV29-1 with TRBJ1-1, with D possibly matching TRBD1 (6 bases). Germline V CDR1 and CDR2: SQVTM, ANQGSEA. The CDR3 has 13 amino acids. Deletions cut 4 bases from V and 6 bases from J, with 15 bases between. The full variable domain, rest sourced from reference TRBV29-1 and TRBJ1-1, is SAVISQKPSRDICQRGTSLTIQCQVDSQVTMMFWYRQQPGQSLTLIATANQGSEATYESGFVIDKFPISRPNLTFSTLTVSNMSPEDSSIYLCSVVRGSFSEAFFGQGTRLTVV.

The V gene is TRBV11-2, the J gene TRBJ2-3; no clear D. Germline V lookup: CDR1 SGHAT, CDR2 FQNNGV. Trimming took 1 base from V and 9 from J, leaving 11 bases between them. This CDR3 region has 13 residues. CDR3 sequence: CASSLGQPTTQYF. The CDR3 nucleotides are TGTGCCAGCAGCTTAGGCCAGCCCACGACGCAGTATTTT.

V is TRBV9 and J is TRBJ1-6; D unresolved. CDR3 length: 15 amino acids. The ends were cut back, 0 bases at V and 3 bases at J, with 7 bases in the middle. Looked up from germline, CDR1 is SGDLS and CDR2 is YYNGEE. This chain's CDR3 is CASSVEANYNSPLHF. In nucleotides, the CDR3 is TGTGCCAGCAGCGTAGAAGCGAACTATAATTCACCCCTCCACTTT. The variable domain in full, with the rest retrieved from reference TRBV9 and TRBJ1-6, is DSGVTQTPKHLITATGQRVTLRCSPRSGDLSVYWYQQSLDQGLQFLIQYYNGEERAKGNILERFSAQQFPDLHSELNLSSLELGDSALYFCASSVEANYNSPLHFGNGTRLTVT.

The chain employs TRBV30 and TRBJ2-3, with 10 nucleotides matching TRBD2. The CDR3 runs 14 residues. V lost 1 base and J lost 7; bases outside the gene matches: 5. Germline V gene sequence: CDR1 GTSNPN, CDR2 SVGIG (reference sequence). The chain's CDR3 is CAWSGSGGAYTQYF. The DNA of the CDR3 is TGTGCCTGGAGTGGAAGCGGGGGGGCCTATACGCAGTATTTT. Together with reference TRBV30 and TRBJ2-3, the CDR3 gives the full variable domain: SQTIHQWPATLVQPVGSPLSLECTVEGTSNPNLYWYRQAAGRGLQLLFYSVGIGQISSEVPQNLSASRPQDRQFILSSKKLLLSDSGFYLCAWSGSGGAYTQYFGPGTRLTVL.

The chain carries TRBV25-1 and TRBJ1-2, with D hard to call. Germline V gives CDR1 MGHDK, CDR2 SYGVNS. The CDR3 runs to 13 residues. The V and J ends lost 2 bases and 7 bases respectively, with 11 bases between them. Here the CDR3 reads CASSEGPFSGYTF. CDR3 DNA sequence: TGTGCCAGCAGTGAAGGGCCGTTCTCTGGCTACACCTTC.

The rearrangement links TRBV29-1 to TRBJ1-1, with unresolved D. Germline CDR1 SQVTM, CDR2 ANQGSEA. The CDR3 is made up of 12 amino acids. This CDR3 reads CSGSEIDAEAFF. CDR3 in DNA: TGCAGTGGCTCGGAGATCGACGCTGAAGCTTTCTTT.